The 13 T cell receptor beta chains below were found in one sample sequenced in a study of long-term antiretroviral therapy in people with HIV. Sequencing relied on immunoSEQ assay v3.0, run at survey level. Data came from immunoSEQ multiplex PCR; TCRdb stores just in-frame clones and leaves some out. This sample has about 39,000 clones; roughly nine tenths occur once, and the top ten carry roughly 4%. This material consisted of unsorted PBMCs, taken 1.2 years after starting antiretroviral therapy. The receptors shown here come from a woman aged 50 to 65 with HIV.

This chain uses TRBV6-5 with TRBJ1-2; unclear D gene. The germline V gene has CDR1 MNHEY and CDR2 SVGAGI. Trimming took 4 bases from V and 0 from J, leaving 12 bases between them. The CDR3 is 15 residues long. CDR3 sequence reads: CASSFRVIANYGYTF. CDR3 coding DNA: TGTGCCAGCAGTTTTAGGGTGATAGCTAACTATGGCTACACCTTC.

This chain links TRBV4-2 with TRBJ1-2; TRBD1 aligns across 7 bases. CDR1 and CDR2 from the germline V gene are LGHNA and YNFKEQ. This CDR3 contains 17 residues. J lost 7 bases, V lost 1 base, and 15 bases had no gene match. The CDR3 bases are TGTGCCAGCAGCCAAGCCGATAAACAGGGGAGCCAGGGTGGCTACACCTTC. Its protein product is CASSQADKQGSQGGYTF.

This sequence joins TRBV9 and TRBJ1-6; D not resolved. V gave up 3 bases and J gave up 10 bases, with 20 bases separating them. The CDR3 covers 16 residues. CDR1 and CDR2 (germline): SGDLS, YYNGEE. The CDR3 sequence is CASSAGSSLMWSPLHF. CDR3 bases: TGTGCCAGCAGCGCGGGAAGCAGTTTAATGTGGTCACCCCTCCACTTT.

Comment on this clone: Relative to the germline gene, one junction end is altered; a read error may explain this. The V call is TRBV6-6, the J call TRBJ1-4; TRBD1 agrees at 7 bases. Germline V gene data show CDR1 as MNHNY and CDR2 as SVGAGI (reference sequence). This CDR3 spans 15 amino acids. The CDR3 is CASSYSLPTGTVLIF. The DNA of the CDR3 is TGTGCCAGCAGTTACTCTCTGCCTACCGGGACAGTCCTGATTTTT.

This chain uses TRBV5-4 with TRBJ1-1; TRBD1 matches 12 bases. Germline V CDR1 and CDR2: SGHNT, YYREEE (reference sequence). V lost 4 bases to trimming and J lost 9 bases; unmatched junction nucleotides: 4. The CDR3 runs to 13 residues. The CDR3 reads CASSGTGGRKAFF. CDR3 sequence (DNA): TGTGCCAGCAGCGGGACAGGGGGCAGGAAAGCTTTCTTT.

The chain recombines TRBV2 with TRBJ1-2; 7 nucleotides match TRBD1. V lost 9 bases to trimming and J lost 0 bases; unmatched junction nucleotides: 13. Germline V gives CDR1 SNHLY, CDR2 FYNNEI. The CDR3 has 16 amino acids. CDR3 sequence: CARARDSEKANYGYTF. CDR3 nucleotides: TGTGCCAGAGCCCGGGACAGCGAAAAAGCTAACTATGGCTACACCTTC. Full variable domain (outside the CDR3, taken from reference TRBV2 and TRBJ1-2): EPEVTQTPSHQVTQMGQEVILRCVPISNHLYFYWYRQILGQKVEFLVSFYNNEISEKSEIFDDQFSVERPDGSNFTLKIRSTKLEDSAMYFCARARDSEKANYGYTFGSGTRLTVV.

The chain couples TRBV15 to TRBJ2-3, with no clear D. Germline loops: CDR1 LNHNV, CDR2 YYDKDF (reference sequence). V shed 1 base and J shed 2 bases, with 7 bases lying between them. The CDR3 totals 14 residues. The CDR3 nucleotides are TGTGCCACCAGCAGAGTTCAAGACACAGATACGCAGTATTTT. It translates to CATSRVQDTDTQYF. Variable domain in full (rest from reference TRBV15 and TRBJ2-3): DAMVIQNPRYQVTQFGKPVTLSCSQTLNHNVMYWYQQKSSQAPKLLFHYYDKDFNNEADTPDNFQSRRPNTSFCFLDIRSPGLGDTAMYLCATSRVQDTDTQYFGPGTRLTVL.

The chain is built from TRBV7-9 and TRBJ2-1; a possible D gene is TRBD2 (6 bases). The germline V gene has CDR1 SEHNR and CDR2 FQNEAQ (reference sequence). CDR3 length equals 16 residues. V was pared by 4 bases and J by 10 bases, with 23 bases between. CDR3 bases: TGTGCCAGCAGCTCAAGGTTAAATAGGAGGGCGTGGGAGCAGTTCTTC. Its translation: CASSSRLNRRAWEQFF. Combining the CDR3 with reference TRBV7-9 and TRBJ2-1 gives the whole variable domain DTGVSQNPRHKITKRGQNVTFRCDPISEHNRLYWYRQTLGQGPEFLTYFQNEAQLEKSRLLSDRFSAERPKGSFSTLEIQRTEQGDSAMYLCASSSRLNRRAWEQFFGPGTRLTVL.

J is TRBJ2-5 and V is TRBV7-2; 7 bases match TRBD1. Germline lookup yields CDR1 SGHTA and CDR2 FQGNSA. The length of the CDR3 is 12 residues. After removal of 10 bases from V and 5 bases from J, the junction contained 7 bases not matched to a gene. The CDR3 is CATRQGAETQYF. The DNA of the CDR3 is TGTGCCACCCGACAGGGCGCGGAGACCCAGTACTTC.

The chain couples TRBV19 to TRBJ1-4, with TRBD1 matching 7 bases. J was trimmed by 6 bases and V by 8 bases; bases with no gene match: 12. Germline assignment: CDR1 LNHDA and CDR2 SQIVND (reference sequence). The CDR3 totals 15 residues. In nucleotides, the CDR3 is TGTGCCAGTTCCCCATCCACAGGGGATTATGAAAAACTGTTTTTT. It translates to CASSPSTGDYEKLFF. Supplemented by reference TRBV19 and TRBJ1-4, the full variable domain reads DGGITQSPKYLFRKEGQNVTLSCEQNLNHDAMYWYRQDPGQGLRLIYYSQIVNDFQKGDIAEGYSVSREKKESFPLTVTSAQKNPTAFYLCASSPSTGDYEKLFFGSGTQLSVL.

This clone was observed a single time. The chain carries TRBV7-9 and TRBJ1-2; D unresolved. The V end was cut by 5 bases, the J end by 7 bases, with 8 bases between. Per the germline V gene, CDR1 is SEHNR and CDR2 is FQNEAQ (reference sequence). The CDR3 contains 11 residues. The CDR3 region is CASSRNAGYTF. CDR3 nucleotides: TGTGCCAGCAGCCGAAATGCTGGCTACACCTTC.

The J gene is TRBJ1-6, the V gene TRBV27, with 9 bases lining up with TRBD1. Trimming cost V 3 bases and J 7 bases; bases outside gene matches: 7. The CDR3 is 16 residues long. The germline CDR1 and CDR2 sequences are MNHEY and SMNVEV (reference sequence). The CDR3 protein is CASSLYGTGTNSPLHF. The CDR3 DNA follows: TGTGCCAGCAGTTTGTATGGGACAGGGACCAATTCACCCCTCCACTTT.

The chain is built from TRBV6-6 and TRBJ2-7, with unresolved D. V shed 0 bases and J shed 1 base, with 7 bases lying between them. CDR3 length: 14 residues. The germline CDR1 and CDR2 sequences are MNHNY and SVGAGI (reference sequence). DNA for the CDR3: TGTGCCAGCAGTTACTCGGGAACATCCTACGAGCAGTACTTC. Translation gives CASSYSGTSYEQYF.